There are a few counts of the clone carrying this T cell receptor beta chain. The sample is drawn from a study of blood T cells in healthy people across ages. This CDR3 region has 15 residues. The ends lost 5 bases at V and 2 bases at J; junction bases unmatched: 6. Germline loops: CDR1 MNHEY, CDR2 SVGAGI. A second 7 to 11 cycle PCR used barcoded and J-beta primers. CDR3-containing paired-end reads numbered at least 3 million in each sample. Each CDR3 protein gets one entry after TCRdb re-called the 5' RACE reads with MiXCR. The sample holds about 760,000 distinct CDR3 sequences, more than 20% seen once. These data are also associated with another study on T cells of mothers and their children. That paper states: Sequencing returned over 8 million TCR beta CDR3 reads per mother and 3 million to 3.5 million per child. Microchimeric T cell clones that persisted were not detected.

The sequenced sample was blood. The origin of this receptor is a boy younger than 18 in good health. The chain joins TRBV6-5 to TRBJ1-5, with 7 bases aligning to TRBD1. The CDR3 is CASSRDGQGNQPQHF. CDR3 coding DNA: TGTGCCAGCAGTCGGGATGGACAGGGCAATCAGCCCCAGCATTTT.